These 14 T cell receptor beta chains were all obtained from the same sample, sequenced in a study of control samples from healthy donors and cancer patients. Sequencing was performed with immunoSEQ multiplex PCR; in TCRdb, only in-frame clones are kept and a portion is missing. The data contain approximately 69,000 clones, approximately 89% of them singletons. The sample comprised PBMCs. The receptor set was obtained from a man aged 60-69 years with colorectal cancer.

The chain joins TRBV19 to TRBJ1-6; 8 positions agree with TRBD1. Looked up from germline, CDR1 is LNHDA and CDR2 is SQIVND (reference sequence). The CDR3 is 20 amino acids. J gave up 2 bases and V 1 base, and 13 bases lay outside the gene matches. The CDR3 spells CASSIGAGQAFWTYNSPLHF. The CDR3 coding sequence is TGTGCCAGTAGTATAGGAGCGGGACAGGCCTTTTGGACCTATAATTCACCCCTCCACTTT.

The rearrangement links TRBV18 to TRBJ1-5; TRBD1 might be the D (6 bases). The V gene lost 3 bases and the J gene lost 4 bases, with 7 bases spanning the gap. The CDR3 loop spans 13 amino acids. The V gene's germline CDR1 is KGHSH and CDR2 LQKENI. This CDR3 is CASSPDRNQPQHF. CDR3 bases: TGTGCCAGCTCACCGGACAGAAATCAGCCCCAGCATTTT.

This clone was picked up a small number of times. The chain links TRBV9 to TRBJ2-1; 8 bases are shared with TRBD1. The CDR3 spans 16 residues. The germline V gene has CDR1 SGDLS and CDR2 YYNGEE. V was clipped by 4 bases and J by 4 bases; unmatched bases: 10. The CDR3: CASSPRGTGRYNEQFF. Written as DNA, the CDR3 is TGTGCCAGCAGCCCGAGGGGGACAGGTCGGTACAATGAGCAGTTCTTC.

The V gene is TRBV7-2, the J gene TRBJ2-7; TRBD2 is a possible D gene (5 bases). V gave up 1 base and J gave up 0 bases, with 10 bases separating them. CDR3 length equals 15 residues. Germline CDR1 reads SGHTA; CDR2 reads FQGNSA. CDR3 DNA sequence: TGTGCCAGCAGCTTAGTAGAGGGTAGCTCCTACGAGCAGTACTTC. Translating gives CASSLVEGSSYEQYF.

The gene calls are TRBV13 and TRBJ2-1; 9 bases align to TRBD2. CDR1 is PRHDT, CDR2 FYEKMQ, per germline (reference sequence). This CDR3 is built from 16 residues. Trimming cost V 1 base and J 8 bases; bases outside gene matches: 9. The CDR3 is CASSLVASGDRDEQFF. In DNA form, the CDR3 reads TGTGCCAGCAGCTTAGTGGCTAGCGGGGACCGGGATGAGCAGTTCTTC.

The chain uses TRBV28 and TRBJ1-2, with 11 bases aligning to TRBD1. Germline loops: CDR1 MDHEN, CDR2 SYDVKM. This CDR3 is 14 amino acids long. V was clipped by 7 bases and J by 7 bases; unmatched bases: 8. CDR3: CASKPGQGGGGYTF. CDR3 DNA: TGTGCCAGCAAGCCGGGACAGGGGGGAGGTGGCTACACCTTC.

This chain connects TRBV4-1 to TRBJ2-2; TRBD1 matches 7 bases. V was clipped by 1 base and J by 6 bases; unmatched bases: 2. Germline-derived CDR1 and CDR2 are MGHRA and YSYEKL. The CDR3 totals 14 residues. Written as DNA, the CDR3 is TGCGCCAGCAGCCAAGTAGGGGGCCCCGGGGAGCTGTTTTTT. It translates to CASSQVGGPGELFF.

The gene calls are TRBV3-1 (or the pseudogene TRBV3-2) and TRBJ2-2, with no clear D. V lost 2 bases, J lost 5 bases, and 9 bases lay in between. This CDR3 spans 14 amino acids. The germline CDR1 and CDR2 sequences are LGHDT and YNNKEL (reference sequence). The CDR3 DNA sequence: TGTGCCAGCAGCCAATCTGGAGAGACCGGGGAGCTGTTTTTT. Its protein is CASSQSGETGELFF.

The chain has TRBV5-5 and TRBJ2-7; tentatively, D is TRBD1 (7 bases). CDR1 is SGHKS, CDR2 YYEKEE, per germline (reference sequence). The V end lost 5 bases, the J end lost 6 bases, and 12 bases lay between the germline ends. This CDR3 region has 12 residues. This CDR3 is CASSYQGGEQYF. The CDR3 nucleotides read TGTGCCAGCAGTTATCAGGGGGGCGAGCAGTACTTC. The variable domain in full, with the rest retrieved from reference TRBV5-5 and TRBJ2-7, is DAGVTQSPTHLIKTRGQQVTLRCSPISGHKSVSWYQQVLGQGPQFIFQYYEKEERGRGNFPDRFSARQFPNYSSELNVNALLLGDSALYLCASSYQGGEQYFGPGTRLTVT.

The chain carries TRBV18 and TRBJ2-7, with TRBD1 identical over 7 bases. V shed 3 bases and J 5 bases; nucleotides not matched to a gene: 1. Germline assignment: CDR1 KGHSH and CDR2 LQKENI. The CDR3 extends over 12 amino acids. This CDR3 is CASSPQGDEQYF. Here the CDR3 DNA reads TGTGCCAGCTCACCCCAGGGGGACGAGCAGTACTTC.

The chain couples TRBV4-1 to TRBJ1-1; D remains unclear. The germline V gene encodes CDR1 MGHRA and CDR2 YSYEKL. This CDR3 spans 12 amino acids. V was clipped by 4 bases and J by 7 bases, with 10 bases between them. CDR3 amino acids: CASSPGVNEAFF. In nucleotides, the CDR3 is TGCGCCAGCAGCCCGGGAGTAAATGAAGCTTTCTTT.

V gene TRBV6-5 combines with J gene TRBJ1-2, with D perhaps matching TRBD1 (5 bases). Germline V gene data show CDR1 as MNHEY and CDR2 as SVGAGI. This CDR3 region has 14 residues. Trimming left V 6 bases short and J 4 bases short, with 15 bases between. This chain's CDR3 is CASRSTDSSYGYTF. In DNA form, the CDR3 reads TGTGCCAGCAGATCTACCGACAGTTCCTATGGCTACACCTTC.

The chain is built from TRBV19 and TRBJ2-3; D gene ambiguous. The germline V and J ends were trimmed by 3 bases and 2 bases, with 9 bases remaining between them. The length of the CDR3 is 14 residues. Per the germline V gene, CDR1 is LNHDA and CDR2 is SQIVND (reference sequence). The CDR3 sequence is CASSMGRNTDTQYF. CDR3 bases: TGTGCCAGTAGTATGGGCAGGAACACAGATACGCAGTATTTT.

The chain combines TRBV21-1 with TRBJ1-2; whether TRBD1, the table's D call, matches the DNA was not checked. TRBV21-1 is a listed pseudogene. The CDR3 is 15 amino acids. The CDR3 DNA reads as TGTGCCAGCAGCAAAGATAAGGGGGCGGGTGTTGGCTACACCTTC. It is translated as CASSKDKGAGVGYTF.